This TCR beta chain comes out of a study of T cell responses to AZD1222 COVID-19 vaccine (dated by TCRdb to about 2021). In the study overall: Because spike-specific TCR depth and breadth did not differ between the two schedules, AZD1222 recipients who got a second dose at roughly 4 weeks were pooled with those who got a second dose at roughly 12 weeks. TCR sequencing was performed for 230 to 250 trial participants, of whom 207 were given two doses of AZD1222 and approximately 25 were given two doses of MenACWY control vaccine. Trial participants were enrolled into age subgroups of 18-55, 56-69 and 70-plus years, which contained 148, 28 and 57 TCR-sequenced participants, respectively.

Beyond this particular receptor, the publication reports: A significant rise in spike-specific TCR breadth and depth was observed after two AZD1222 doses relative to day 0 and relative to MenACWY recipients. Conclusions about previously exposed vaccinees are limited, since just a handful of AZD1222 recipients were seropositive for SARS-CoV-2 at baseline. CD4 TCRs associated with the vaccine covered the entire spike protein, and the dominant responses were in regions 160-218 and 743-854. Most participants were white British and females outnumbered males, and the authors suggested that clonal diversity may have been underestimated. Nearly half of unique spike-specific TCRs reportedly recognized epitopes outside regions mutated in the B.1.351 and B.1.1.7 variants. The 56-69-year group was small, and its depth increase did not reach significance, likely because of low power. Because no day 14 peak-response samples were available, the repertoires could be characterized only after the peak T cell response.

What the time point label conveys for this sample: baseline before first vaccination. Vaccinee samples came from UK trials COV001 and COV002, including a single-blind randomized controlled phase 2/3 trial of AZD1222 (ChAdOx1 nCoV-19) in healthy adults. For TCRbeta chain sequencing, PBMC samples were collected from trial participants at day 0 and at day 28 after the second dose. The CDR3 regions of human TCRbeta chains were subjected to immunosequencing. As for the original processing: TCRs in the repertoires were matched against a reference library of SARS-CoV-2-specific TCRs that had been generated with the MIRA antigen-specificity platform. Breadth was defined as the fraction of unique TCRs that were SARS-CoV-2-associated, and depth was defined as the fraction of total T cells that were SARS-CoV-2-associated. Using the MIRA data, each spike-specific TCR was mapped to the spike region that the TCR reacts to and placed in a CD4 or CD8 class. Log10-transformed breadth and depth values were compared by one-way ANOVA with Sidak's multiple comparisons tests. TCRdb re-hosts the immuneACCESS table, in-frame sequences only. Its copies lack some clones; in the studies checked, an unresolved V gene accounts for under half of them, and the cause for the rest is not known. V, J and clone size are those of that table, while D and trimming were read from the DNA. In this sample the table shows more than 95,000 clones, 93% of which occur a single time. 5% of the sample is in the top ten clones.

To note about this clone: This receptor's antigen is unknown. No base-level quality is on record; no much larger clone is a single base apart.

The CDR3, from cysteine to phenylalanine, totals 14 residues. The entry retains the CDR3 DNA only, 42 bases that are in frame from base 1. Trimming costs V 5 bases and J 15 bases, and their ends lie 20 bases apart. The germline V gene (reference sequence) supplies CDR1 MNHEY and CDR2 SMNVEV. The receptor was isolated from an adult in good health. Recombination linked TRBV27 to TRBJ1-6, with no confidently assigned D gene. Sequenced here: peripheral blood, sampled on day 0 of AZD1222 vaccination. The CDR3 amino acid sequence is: CASSLLRHKLLLHF. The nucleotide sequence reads TGTGCCAGCAGTCTTCTACGACATAAATTACTCCTCCACTTT.